The TCR beta chain described here comes from a study of regulatory T cells in long-lasting Graves disease. Across the study: Under 3 months of antithyroid drugs had been taken by newly diagnosed Graves' patients.

Germline assignment: CDR1 LNHDA and CDR2 SQIVND (reference sequence). V lost 4 bases to trimming and J lost 1 base, with 6 bases between them. The CDR3 length is 13 residues. Described time point: newly diagnosed GD, antithyroid drugs for less than 3 months. Making the TCR library involved RNA that had been extracted from PBMCs. Arm-PCR of CDR3 regions with iRepertoire HTBI primers generated TCR beta libraries. TCRdb recomputed calls from the multiplex PCR reads with MiXCR, one row per CDR3 protein. The data show about 500,000 distinct CDR3 sequences, around 15% seen once. This clonotype turned up a few times. These same records also appear under a second study, on T cells in Graves' hyperthyroidism and ophthalmopathy. That report adds: Clinical symptoms, serum thyroxine, TRAb, thyroid ultrasound and orbital computed tomography informed diagnoses. In the blood, most expanded thyroid clonotypes above 0.001 appeared as well.

This clonotype was sampled from a man aged 40-50 years with Graves disease. Sequencing used peripheral blood mononuclear cells (PBMCs), obtained at new diagnosis, from a patient treated with antithyroid drugs. The genes are TRBV19 and TRBJ2-3; unclear D gene. The CDR3, as DNA: TGTGCCAGTAGTACGGACCGCACAGATACGCAGTATTTT. Translated: CASSTDRTDTQYF. The complete variable domain, with remaining parts taken from reference TRBV19 and TRBJ2-3, reads DGGITQSPKYLFRKEGQNVTLSCEQNLNHDAMYWYRQDPGQGLRLIYYSQIVNDFQKGDIAEGYSVSREKKESFPLTVTSAQKNPTAFYLCASSTDRTDTQYFGPGTRLTVL.